This T cell receptor beta chain was documented in a study of blood T cells in healthy people across ages. Study conclusions and caveats: Naive CD4+ cells and diversity were both higher in long-lived donors than in aged donors. The study lacked donor CMV status, which possibly confounded expanded clonotype changes. Estimated diversity that came from one million T cells was considered an underestimate.

Per the germline V gene, CDR1 is SGHRS and CDR2 is YFSETQ. This CDR3 has 13 amino acids. The J segment lost 7 bases and the V segment lost 4 bases, leaving 6 bases of the junction unmatched. Next came a second PCR, run for about 6 to 11 cycles, which used a sample-barcoded 5' primer along with a J-beta primer mix. Every molecule of cDNA carried a tag from a template-switch adaptor with 12 random nucleotides. TCRdb itself ran the 5' RACE reads through MiXCR, one entry per CDR3 protein. Here the sample spans around 790,000 distinct CDR3 sequences, under 45% being singletons. As for this clonotype: Its antigen is unidentified.

Source material: blood. This clonotype was obtained from a man between 60 and 70 years old in good health. This chain uses TRBV5-1 with TRBJ1-1; 8 positions agree with TRBD1. CDR3 sequence: CASSLGTGVEAFF. As DNA, the CDR3 is TGCGCCAGCAGCCTTGGGACAGGAGTTGAAGCTTTCTTT.